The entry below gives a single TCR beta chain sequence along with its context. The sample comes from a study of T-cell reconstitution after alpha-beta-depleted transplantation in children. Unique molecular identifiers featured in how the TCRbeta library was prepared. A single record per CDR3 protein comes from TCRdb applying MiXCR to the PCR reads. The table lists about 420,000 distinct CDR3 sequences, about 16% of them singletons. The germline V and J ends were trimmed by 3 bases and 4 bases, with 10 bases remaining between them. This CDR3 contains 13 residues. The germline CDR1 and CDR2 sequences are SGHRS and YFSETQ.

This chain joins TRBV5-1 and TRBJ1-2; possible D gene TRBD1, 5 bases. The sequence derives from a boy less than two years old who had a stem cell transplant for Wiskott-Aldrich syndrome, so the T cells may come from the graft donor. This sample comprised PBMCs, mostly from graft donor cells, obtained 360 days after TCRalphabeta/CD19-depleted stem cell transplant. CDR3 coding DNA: TGCGCCAGCAGCTGGCTGGGGACCTATGGCTACACCTTC. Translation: CASSWLGTYGYTF.